This paragraph covers one T cell receptor (beta chain) sequence. What it recognizes is unknown. This sample is part of a study of T cells in localized non-small cell lung cancer. Profiled with immunoSEQ multiplex PCR; TCRdb holds only in-frame clones, not every one. The profile shows just over 70,000 clones, approximately 87% of them singletons. Study results and caveats: Detection in adjacent lung was observed for a median 57 of the top 100 tumor clones.

This CDR3 comprises 13 residues. CDR1 SGHVS and CDR2 FQNEAQ come from the germline V gene. The germline V and J ends were trimmed by 1 base and 3 bases, with 4 bases remaining between them. This clonotype was obtained from a male donor aged 60 or older with stage III squamous cell lung carcinoma. This chain connects TRBV7-8 to TRBJ1-5; D ambiguous. The sample consisted of peripheral blood, taken before any cancer treatment. In nucleotides, the CDR3 is TGTGCCAGCAGCTTAGGAGTCAATCAGCCCCAGCATTTT. Translating it yields CASSLGVNQPQHF.